The T cell receptor beta chain under discussion was sequenced for a study of CD8 T cells in ankylosing spondylitis. TCRdb re-called the 5' RACE reads through MiXCR, storing one row per CDR3 protein. The table includes approximately 46,000 distinct CDR3 sequences, 9.5% to 11% detected once. Germline V gives CDR1 SGHRS, CDR2 YFSETQ. CDR3 length equals 15 residues. The germline V and J ends were trimmed by 0 bases and 7 bases, with 16 bases remaining between them. This clonotype was observed many times. This TCR derives from a male donor with ankylosing spondylitis or in good health (not recorded which). This chain joins TRBV5-1 and TRBJ2-5; maybe TRBD1 (6 bases). The sample was blood, either unsorted or a sorted T cell fraction (not recorded which). CDR3 sequence reads: CASSLVGTKGGTQYF. DNA for the CDR3: TGCGCCAGCAGCTTGGTAGGGACAAAAGGTGGGACCCAGTACTTC.